This record covers a single TCR beta chain. This sample was taken from a study of shared clonotypes between healthy human individuals. The naive CD8 subset, CD45RO-negative cells positively selected for CCR7, excluded terminally differentiated effector memory CD45RA+ cells. Germline V gene data show CDR1 as WSHSY and CDR2 as SAAADI. The CDR3 runs 15 residues. The V end was cut by 2 bases, the J end by 7 bases, with 15 bases between. Authors' processing steps: ImmunoSEQ supplied junction-only sequences lacking quality scores, so filtering was different. Some clones are missing from TCRdb's copy, which holds only in-frame ones; the method was immunoSEQ multiplex PCR. Clone size and V and J calls were adopted from that table, with D and trimming inferred from the DNA. The repertoire holds millions of clones, with about 94% as singletons.

The chain couples TRBV10-2 to TRBJ2-1; tentative D call: TRBD2 (5 bases). The sequenced material came from naive CD8+ T cells sorted from blood. This clonotype originated in a man between 18 and 35 years old in good health. The CDR3 region is CASSEAAALGNEQFF. DNA for the CDR3: TGCGCCAGCAGTGAGGCAGCGGCCCTCGGGAATGAGCAGTTCTTC.